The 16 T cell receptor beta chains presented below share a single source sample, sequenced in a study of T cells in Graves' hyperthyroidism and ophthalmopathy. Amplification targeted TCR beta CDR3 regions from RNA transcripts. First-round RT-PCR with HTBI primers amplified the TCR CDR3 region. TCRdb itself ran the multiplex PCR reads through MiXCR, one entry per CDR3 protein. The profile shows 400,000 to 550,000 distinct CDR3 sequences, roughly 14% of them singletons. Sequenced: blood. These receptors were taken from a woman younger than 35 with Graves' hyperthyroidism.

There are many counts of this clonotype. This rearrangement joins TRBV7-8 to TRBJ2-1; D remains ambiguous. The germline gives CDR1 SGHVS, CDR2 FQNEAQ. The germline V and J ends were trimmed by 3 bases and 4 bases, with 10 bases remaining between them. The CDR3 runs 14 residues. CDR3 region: CASSFLDGYNEQFF. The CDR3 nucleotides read TGTGCCAGCAGCTTCCTGGACGGGTACAATGAGCAGTTCTTC.

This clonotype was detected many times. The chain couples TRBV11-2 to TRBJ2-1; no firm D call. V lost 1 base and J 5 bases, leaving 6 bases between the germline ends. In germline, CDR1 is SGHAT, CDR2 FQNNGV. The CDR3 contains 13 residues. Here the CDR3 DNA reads TGTGCCAGCAGCTTAGGGTGGGACAATGAGCAGTTCTTC. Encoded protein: CASSLGWDNEQFF.

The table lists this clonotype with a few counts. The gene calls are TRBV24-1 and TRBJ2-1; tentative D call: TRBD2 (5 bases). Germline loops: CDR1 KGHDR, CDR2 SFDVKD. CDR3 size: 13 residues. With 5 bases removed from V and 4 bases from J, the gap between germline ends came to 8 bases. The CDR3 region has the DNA TGTGCCACCAGTGGGAGGAATTACAATGAGCAGTTCTTC. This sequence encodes CATSGRNYNEQFF.

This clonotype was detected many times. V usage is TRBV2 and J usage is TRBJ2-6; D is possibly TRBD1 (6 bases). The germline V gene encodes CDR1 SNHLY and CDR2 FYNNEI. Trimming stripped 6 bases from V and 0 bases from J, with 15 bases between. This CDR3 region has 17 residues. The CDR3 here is CASRASGTTSGANVLTF. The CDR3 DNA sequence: TGTGCCAGCAGAGCCTCCGGGACAACCTCTGGGGCCAACGTCCTGACTTTC.

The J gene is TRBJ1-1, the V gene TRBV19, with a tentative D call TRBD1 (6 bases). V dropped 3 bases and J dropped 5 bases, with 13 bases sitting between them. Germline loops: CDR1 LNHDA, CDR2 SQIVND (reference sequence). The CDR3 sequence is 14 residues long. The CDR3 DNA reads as TGTGCCAGTAGTATGCGCAGGGGAGGAACTGAAGCTTTCTTT. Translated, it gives CASSMRRGGTEAFF.

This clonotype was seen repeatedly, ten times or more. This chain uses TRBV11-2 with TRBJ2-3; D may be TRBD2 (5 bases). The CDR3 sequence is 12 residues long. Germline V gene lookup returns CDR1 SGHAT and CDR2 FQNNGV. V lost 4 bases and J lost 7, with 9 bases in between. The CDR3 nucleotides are TGTGCCAGCAGCTCGACTACCTATACGCAGTATTTT. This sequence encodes CASSSTTYTQYF.

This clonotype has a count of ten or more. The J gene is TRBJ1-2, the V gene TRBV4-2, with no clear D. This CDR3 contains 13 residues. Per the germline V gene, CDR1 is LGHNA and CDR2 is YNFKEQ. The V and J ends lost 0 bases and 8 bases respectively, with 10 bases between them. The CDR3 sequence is CASSQEGSGGYTF. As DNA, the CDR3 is TGTGCCAGCAGCCAAGAAGGGTCTGGGGGCTACACCTTC.

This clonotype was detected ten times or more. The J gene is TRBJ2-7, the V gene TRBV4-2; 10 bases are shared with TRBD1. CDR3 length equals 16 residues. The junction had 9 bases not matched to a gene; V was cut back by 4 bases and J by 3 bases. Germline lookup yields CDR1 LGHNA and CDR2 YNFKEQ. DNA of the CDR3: TGTGCCAGCAGCCGCGGCGTGGGGACAGGGGACTACGAGCAGTACTTC. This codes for CASSRGVGTGDYEQYF.

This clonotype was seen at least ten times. CDR3 sequence: CASTRDRGDTEAFF. The CDR3 nucleotides read TGCGCCAGCACCCGGGACAGGGGGGACACTGAAGCTTTCTTT. This chain uses TRBV5-1 with TRBJ1-1; 11 positions agree with TRBD1. V gave up 6 bases and J gave up 3 bases; unmatched junction bases: 4. This CDR3 is 14 amino acids long. Germline CDR1 is SGHRS and CDR2 is YFSETQ.

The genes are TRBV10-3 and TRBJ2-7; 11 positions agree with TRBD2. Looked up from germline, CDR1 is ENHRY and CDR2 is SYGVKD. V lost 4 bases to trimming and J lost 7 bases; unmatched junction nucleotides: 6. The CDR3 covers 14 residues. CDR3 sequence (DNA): TGTGCCATCAGTGTTCTAGCGGGAGGAGAAGAGCAGTACTTC. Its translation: CAISVLAGGEEQYF.

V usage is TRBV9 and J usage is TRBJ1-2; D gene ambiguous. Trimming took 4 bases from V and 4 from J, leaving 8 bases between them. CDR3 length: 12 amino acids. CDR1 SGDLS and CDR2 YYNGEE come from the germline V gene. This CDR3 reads CASSTWGYGYTF. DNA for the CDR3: TGTGCCAGCAGCACATGGGGCTATGGCTACACCTTC.

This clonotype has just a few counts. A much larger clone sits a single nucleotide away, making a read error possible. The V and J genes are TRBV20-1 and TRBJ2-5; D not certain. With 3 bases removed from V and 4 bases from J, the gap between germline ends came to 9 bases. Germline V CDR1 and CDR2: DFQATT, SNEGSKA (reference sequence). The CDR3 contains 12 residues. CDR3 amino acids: CSASELRETQYF. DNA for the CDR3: TGCAGTGCTAGCGAGCTGAGAGAGACCCAGTACTTC.

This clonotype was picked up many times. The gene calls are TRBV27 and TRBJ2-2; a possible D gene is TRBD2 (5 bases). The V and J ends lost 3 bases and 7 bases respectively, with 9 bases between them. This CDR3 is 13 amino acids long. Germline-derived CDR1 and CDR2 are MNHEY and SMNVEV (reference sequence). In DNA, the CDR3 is TGTGCCAGCAGTTTGGAGGCTGGCGGGGAGCTGTTTTTT. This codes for CASSLEAGGELFF.

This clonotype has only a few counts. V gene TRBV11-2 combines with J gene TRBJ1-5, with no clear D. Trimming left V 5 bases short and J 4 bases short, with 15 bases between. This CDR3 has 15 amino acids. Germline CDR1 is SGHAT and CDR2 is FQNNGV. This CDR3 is CASSQSEGRNQPQHF. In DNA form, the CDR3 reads TGTGCCAGCAGCCAAAGCGAGGGCCGAAATCAGCCCCAGCATTTT.

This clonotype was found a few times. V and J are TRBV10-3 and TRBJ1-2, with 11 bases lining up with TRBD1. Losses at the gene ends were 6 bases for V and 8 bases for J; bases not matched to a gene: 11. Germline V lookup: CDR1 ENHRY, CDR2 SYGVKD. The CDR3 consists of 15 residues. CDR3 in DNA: TGTGCCATCAGGACGGGACAGGGGGTTTTACTCGGCTACACCTTC. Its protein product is CAIRTGQGVLLGYTF.

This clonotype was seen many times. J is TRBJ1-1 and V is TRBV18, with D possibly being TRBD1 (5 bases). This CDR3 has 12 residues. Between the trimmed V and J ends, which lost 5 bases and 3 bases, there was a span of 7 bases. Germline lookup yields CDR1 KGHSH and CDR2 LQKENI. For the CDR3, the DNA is TGTGCCAGCTCAAGGGGAGACACTGAAGCTTTCTTT. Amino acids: CASSRGDTEAFF.